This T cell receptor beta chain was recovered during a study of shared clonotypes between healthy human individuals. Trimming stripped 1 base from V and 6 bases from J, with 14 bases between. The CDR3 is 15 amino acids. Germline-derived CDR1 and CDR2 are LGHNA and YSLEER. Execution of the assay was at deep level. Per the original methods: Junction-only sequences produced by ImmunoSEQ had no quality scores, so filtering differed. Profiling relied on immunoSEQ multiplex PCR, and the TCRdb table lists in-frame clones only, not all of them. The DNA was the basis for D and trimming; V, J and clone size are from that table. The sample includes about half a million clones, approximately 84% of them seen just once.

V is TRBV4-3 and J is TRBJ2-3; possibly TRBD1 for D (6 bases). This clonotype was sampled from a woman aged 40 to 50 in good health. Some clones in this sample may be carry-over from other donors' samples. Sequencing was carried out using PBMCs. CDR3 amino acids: CASSQGGRYGDTQYF. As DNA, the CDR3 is TGCGCCAGCAGCCAAGGGGGGCGGTACGGGGATACGCAGTATTTT.